This paragraph covers one T cell receptor (beta chain) sequence. Only in-frame clones appear in the TCRdb table, and some are missing; sequencing was by immunoSEQ multiplex PCR. Of roughly 32,000 clones listed, around 91% are singletons. This sample was taken from a study of T cell changes during pregnancy in multiple sclerosis. The CDR3 is made up of 16 amino acids. The V end was cut by 3 bases, the J end by 0 bases, with 9 bases between. Germline CDR1 is LGHNA and CDR2 is YSLEER. The chain combines TRBV4-3 with TRBJ1-6; D not certain. The TCR was taken from a female donor in good health, enrolled as a control in a pregnancy study. Sequencing used CD8+ T cells from peripheral blood mononuclear cells, obtained in the second trimester of pregnancy. CDR3 sequence reads: CASSQHDSSYNSPLHF. As DNA, the CDR3 is TGCGCCAGCAGCCAGCACGACTCCTCCTATAATTCACCCCTCCACTTT.